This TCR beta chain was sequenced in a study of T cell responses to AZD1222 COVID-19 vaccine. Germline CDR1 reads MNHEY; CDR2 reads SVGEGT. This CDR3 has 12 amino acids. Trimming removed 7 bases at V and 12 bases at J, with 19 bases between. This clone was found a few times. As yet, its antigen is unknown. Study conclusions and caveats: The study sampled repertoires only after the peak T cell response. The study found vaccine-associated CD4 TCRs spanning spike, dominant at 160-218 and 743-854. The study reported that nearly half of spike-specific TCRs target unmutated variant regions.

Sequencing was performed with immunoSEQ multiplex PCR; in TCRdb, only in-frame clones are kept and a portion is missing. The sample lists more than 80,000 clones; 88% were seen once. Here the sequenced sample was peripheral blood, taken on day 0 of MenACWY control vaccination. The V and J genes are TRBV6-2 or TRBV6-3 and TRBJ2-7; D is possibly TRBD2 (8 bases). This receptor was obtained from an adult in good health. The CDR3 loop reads CASNPGGGRTYF. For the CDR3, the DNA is TGTGCCAGCAACCCGGGAGGGGGCAGAACGTACTTC.